This T cell receptor (beta chain) was found in a study of control samples from healthy donors and cancer patients (dated by TCRdb to 2018 to 2020). Libraries were built with the immunoSEQ multiplex PCR assay. TCRdb re-hosts the immuneACCESS table, in-frame sequences only. Its copies lack some clones; in the studies checked, an unresolved V gene accounts for under half of them, and the cause for the rest is not known. This sample comprises 150,000 to 200,000 clones, roughly 90% of them detected only once. The ten largest clones represent around 1.5% of the sample. The germline V gene sets CDR1 to MNHEY and CDR2 to SVGEGT. The CDR3 runs 13 amino acids, cysteine and phenylalanine included. The read is trimmed to its CDR3 DNA, 39 bases read in frame from base 1. Trimming removed 6 bases from V and 0 bases from J, leaving 8 bases between the germline ends. On this clone: What antigen it recognizes has not been identified. Base qualities are not provided; no much larger clone lies one nucleotide away.

The V and J segments used are TRBV6-2 or TRBV6-3 and TRBJ1-1; matching of 6 bases hints at TRBD1 as the D gene. The sequence came from a woman between 50 and 59 years old in good health. The sample comprised blood. In nucleotide form, the sequence is TGTGCCAGCAGCCAGGGGATGAACACTGAAGCTTTCTTT. Protein translation: CASSQGMNTEAFF.